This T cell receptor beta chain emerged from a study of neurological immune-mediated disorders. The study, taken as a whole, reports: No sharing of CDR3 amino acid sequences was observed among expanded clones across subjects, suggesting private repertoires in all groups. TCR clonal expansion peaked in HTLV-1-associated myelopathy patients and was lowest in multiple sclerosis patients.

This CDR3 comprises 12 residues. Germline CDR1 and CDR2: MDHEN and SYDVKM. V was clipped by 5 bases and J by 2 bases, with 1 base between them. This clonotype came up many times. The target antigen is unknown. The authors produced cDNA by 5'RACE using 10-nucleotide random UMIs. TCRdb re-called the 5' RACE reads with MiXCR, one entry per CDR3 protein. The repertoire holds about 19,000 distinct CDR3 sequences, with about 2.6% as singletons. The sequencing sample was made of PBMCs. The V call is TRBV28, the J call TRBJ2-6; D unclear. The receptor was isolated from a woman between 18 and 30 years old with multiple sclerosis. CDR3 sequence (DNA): TGTGCCAGCAGTACTGGGGCCAACGTCCTGACTTTC. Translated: CASSTGANVLTF.